This TCR beta chain derives from a study of regulatory T cells in long-lasting Graves disease. Study-wide points: Possibly, accuracy suffered from the small sample size.

This sample's time point: newly diagnosed GD, antithyroid drugs for less than 3 months. Extracted PBMC RNA gave rise to the TCR library. Building the TCR beta libraries relied on iRepertoire HTBI primers, and CDR3 regions underwent Arm-PCR. One entry per CDR3 protein results from TCRdb running MiXCR on the multiplex PCR reads. The data contain more than 400,000 distinct CDR3 sequences, around 15% of them seen just once; the ten biggest clones take up 12%. This clonotype was seen ten or more times. Its target is not known. Trimming stripped 5 bases from V and 3 bases from J, with 13 bases between. Germline-derived CDR1 and CDR2 are SGHNT and YENEEA. CDR3 length: 14 residues. These same data were also listed under a study on T cells in Graves' hyperthyroidism and ophthalmopathy. Per that paper: With the HTBI primer set, the TCR CDR3 went through a first round of RT-PCR.

The receptor comes from a man in his forties with Graves disease. V and J are TRBV11-3 and TRBJ2-5, with D perhaps matching TRBD1 or TRBD2 (5 bases each). Sequenced here: peripheral blood mononuclear cells (PBMCs), sampled at new diagnosis, from a patient treated with antithyroid drugs. The CDR3 DNA sequence: TGTGCCAGCAGCAGACTATCAGGGAAAGAGACCCAGTACTTC. Amino acids: CASSRLSGKETQYF. Full variable domain (missing parts from reference TRBV11-3 and TRBJ2-5): EAGVVQSPRYKIIEKKQPVAFWCNPISGHNTLYWYLQNLGQGPELLIRYENEEAVDDSQLPKDRFSAERLKGVDSTLKIQPAELGDSAVYLCASSRLSGKETQYFGPGTRLLVL.